Reported below is one T cell receptor beta chain. The antigen is unknown. These data belong to a study of cytomegalovirus exposure and HLA in healthy donors. Study overall: Some 85 million unique TCRs, all from HLA-typed donors, were included in an early release of the data. Broader study findings: With high specificity and sensitivity, the classifier reportedly diagnosed cytomegalovirus status.

The PCR employed 60 Vbeta primers together with 13 Jbeta primers. Measured with immunoSEQ multiplex PCR; TCRdb has only the in-frame clones, and not every one. Found here are roughly 89,000 clones, around 84% of them singletons; the top ten hold 2% to 2.5%. The receptor was derived from a man younger than 35 in good health and CMV-seronegative. The sequenced sample consisted of PBMCs.

CDR3 coding DNA: TGCGCCAGCAGCTTGACGCGGCCAGGGGTAAGCTCCTACGAGCAGTACTTC. This sequence encodes CASSLTRPGVSSYEQYF. The V gene is TRBV5-1, the J gene TRBJ2-7, with D possibly TRBD1 on 6 matching bases. With 1 base removed from V and 0 bases from J, the gap between germline ends came to 17 bases. The germline V gene encodes CDR1 SGHRS and CDR2 YFSETQ. The CDR3 is made up of 17 amino acids.